These 7 T cell receptor beta chains came from one sample sequenced in a study of cytomegalovirus exposure and HLA in healthy donors. 60 Vbeta and 13 Jbeta primers were used in PCR. The table came from immunoSEQ multiplex PCR; TCRdb's copy has only in-frame clones and leaves some out. The sample yields around 150,000 clones, 80% to 85% seen once. Sequencing used PBMCs. The receptors derive from a man aged 45-65 years in good health and CMV-seropositive.

This sequence joins TRBV27 and TRBJ2-5; TRBD2 might be the D (5 bases). The better agreement between TRBJ2-7 and the DNA end casts doubt on the J call. The CDR3 is 14 amino acids. Germline V gene data show CDR1 as MNHEY and CDR2 as SMNVEV (reference sequence). The CDR3 region has the DNA TGTGCCAGCAGTTTATTCCGGGATAGTCCCGAGCAGTACTTC. Amino acids: CASSLFRDSPEQYF.

This rearrangement joins TRBV28 to TRBJ1-2, with a possible D match to TRBD1 (5 bases). CDR3 length: 13 amino acids. Germline V lookup: CDR1 MDHEN, CDR2 SYDVKM. Trimming pared 7 bases from V and 7 bases from J, leaving 16 bases between. CDR3 DNA: TGTGCCAGCACTCTTGGAGGGGCCGGTGGCTACACCTTC. Translating it yields CASTLGGAGGYTF.

V is TRBV9 and J is TRBJ1-1; no firm D call. The CDR3 has 16 residues. Germline CDR1 and CDR2: SGDLS and YYNGEE. V was shortened by 4 bases and J by 1 base, with 17 bases between the two germline ends. In DNA, the CDR3 is TGTGCCAGCAGCACCATAGGCCGACTACAGAACACTGAAGCTTTCTTT. This gives the protein CASSTIGRLQNTEAFF.

This clone was found a few times. This sequence joins TRBV28 and TRBJ1-4; tentative D call: TRBD1 (6 bases). Germline V gene sequence: CDR1 MDHEN, CDR2 SYDVKM. The CDR3 runs to 14 residues. V was clipped by 8 bases and J by 8 bases, with 18 bases between them. CDR3 protein: CASRSTGQGEKLFF. The CDR3 DNA is TGTGCCAGCCGTAGCACAGGCCAGGGGGAAAAACTGTTTTTT.

The rearrangement uses TRBV4-3 and TRBJ2-7, with 8 bases identical to TRBD1. The CDR3 runs to 13 residues. Germline-derived CDR1 and CDR2 are LGHNA and YSLEER. V shed 3 bases and J 6 bases; nucleotides not matched to a gene: 4. CDR3 in DNA: TGCGCCAGCAGCCACGGACAGGGCTCCGAGCAGTACTTC. Encoded protein: CASSHGQGSEQYF.

The chain is built from TRBV5-4 and TRBJ1-4; no clear D. Germline values: CDR1 SGHNT, CDR2 YYREEE (reference sequence). The CDR3 spans 16 residues. V lost 4 bases, J lost 2 bases, and 15 bases lay in between. CDR3 coding DNA: TGTGCCAGCAGCCGGCGGGGAGGGAGTACTAATGAAAAACTGTTTTTT. It translates to CASSRRGGSTNEKLFF.

V usage is TRBV9 and J usage is TRBJ2-2; 10 nucleotides line up with TRBD1. The J segment lost 5 bases and the V segment lost 2 bases, leaving 3 bases of the junction unmatched. The CDR3 is 15 amino acids. Germline V gives CDR1 SGDLS, CDR2 YYNGEE. The CDR3 loop reads CASSVRTGGTGELFF. The CDR3 DNA reads TGTGCCAGCAGCGTTAGGACAGGGGGGACCGGGGAGCTGTTTTTT. The variable domain in full, completed from reference TRBV9 and TRBJ2-2, reads DSGVTQTPKHLITATGQRVTLRCSPRSGDLSVYWYQQSLDQGLQFLIQYYNGEERAKGNILERFSAQQFPDLHSELNLSSLELGDSALYFCASSVRTGGTGELFFGEGSRLTVL.